What follows are 26 T cell receptor beta chains derived from one specimen sequenced in a study of blood T cell repertoires in COVID-19. Data came from immunoSEQ multiplex PCR; TCRdb stores just in-frame clones and leaves some out. The sample lists about 280,000 clones; more than 75% were seen once. The sample consisted of peripheral blood. These receptors were collected from a man aged 40-49 years with active or convalescent COVID-19.

The chain is built from TRBV19 and TRBJ2-3; the D gene is possibly TRBD2 (7 bases). The ends were cut back, 1 base at V and 2 bases at J, with 13 bases in the middle. Per germline, CDR1 LNHDA and CDR2 SQIVND (reference sequence). The CDR3 consists of 16 residues. DNA for the CDR3: TGTGCCAGTAGTATAGTTCGGGGGGCCACCACAGATACGCAGTATTTT. Encoded protein: CASSIVRGATTDTQYF.

The CDR3 DNA sequence: TGTGCCAGCAGCTTGGGTTTCGGGAATCAGCCCCAGCATTTT. This translates into CASSLGFGNQPQHF. J is TRBJ1-5 and V is TRBV5-6, with D unresolved. Trimming took 0 bases from V and 4 from J, leaving 8 bases between them. The length of the CDR3 is 14 residues. The V gene's germline CDR1 is SGHDT and CDR2 YYEEEE. Based on the CDR3 plus reference TRBV5-6 and TRBJ1-5, the full variable domain is DAGVTQSPTHLIKTRGQQVTLRCSPKSGHDTVSWYQQALGQGPQFIFQYYEEEERQRGNFPDRFSGHQFPNYSSELNVNALLLGDSALYLCASSLGFGNQPQHFGDGTRLSIL.

The rearrangement joins TRBV7-3 to TRBJ1-2, with a weak D call TRBD1 (5 bases). Per germline, CDR1 SGHTA and CDR2 FQGTGA. The V and J ends lost 4 bases and 1 base respectively, with 19 bases between them. The CDR3 covers 17 residues. In DNA form, the CDR3 reads TGTGCCAGCAGCTCCCGGCCCCCACAGGAAATTAACTATGGCTACACCTTC. Protein: CASSSRPPQEINYGYTF.

CDR3 sequence: CASSFENNEKLFF. CDR3 nucleotide sequence: TGTGCCAGTAGTTTCGAGAATAATGAAAAACTGTTTTTT. The gene calls are TRBV19 and TRBJ1-4, with D hard to call. Trimming stripped 5 bases from V and 4 bases from J, with 8 bases between. This CDR3 has 13 residues. From germline, CDR1 is LNHDA and CDR2 SQIVND (reference sequence).

The V and J genes are TRBV23-1 and TRBJ2-7; TRBD2 agrees at 11 bases. TRBV23-1 counts as an open reading frame of uncertain function. This CDR3 contains 15 residues. After removal of 3 bases from V and 1 base from J, the junction contained 2 bases not matched to a gene. CDR3 protein: CASSQLAGGSYEQYF. As DNA, the CDR3 is TGCGCCAGCAGTCAGCTAGCGGGGGGATCCTACGAGCAGTACTTC.

CDR3 sequence reads: CATSRPGTGDEKLFF. The CDR3 DNA reads TGTGCCACCAGCAGACCCGGGACAGGGGACGAAAAACTGTTTTTT. The chain links TRBV15 to TRBJ1-4; 10 positions agree with TRBD1. This CDR3 contains 15 residues. V gave up 2 bases and J gave up 8 bases; unmatched junction bases: 5. The germline CDR1 and CDR2 sequences are LNHNV and YYDKDF (reference sequence).

The chain couples TRBV12-5 to TRBJ2-7, with TRBD2 matching 9 bases. The V and J ends lost 4 bases and 2 bases, in that order; junction bases with no gene match: 9. Per germline, CDR1 LGHNT and CDR2 FRNRAP. The CDR3 covers 16 residues. In nucleotides, the CDR3 is TGTGCTAGTGGTTACCCGGGAGCGGGAGGACCCTACGAGCAGTACTTC. Residues: CASGYPGAGGPYEQYF.

V usage is TRBV2 and J usage is TRBJ2-1; D remains ambiguous. V was clipped by 1 base and J by 0 bases, with 7 bases between them. The CDR3 contains 15 residues. Germline CDR1 reads SNHLY; CDR2 reads FYNNEI. The chain's CDR3 is CASSEGRSSYNEQFF. CDR3 nucleotides: TGTGCCAGCAGTGAAGGCAGAAGCTCCTACAATGAGCAGTTCTTC.

J is TRBJ2-3 and V is TRBV28, with D uncertain. This CDR3 comprises 15 residues. CDR1 and CDR2 (germline): MDHEN, SYDVKM. V lost 2 bases to trimming and J lost 0 bases, with 9 bases between them. For the CDR3, the DNA is TGTGCCAGCAGTTTAGGGCAGGTGAGCACAGATACGCAGTATTTT. Translating gives CASSLGQVSTDTQYF. Based on the CDR3 plus reference TRBV28 and TRBJ2-3, the full variable domain is DVKVTQSSRYLVKRTGEKVFLECVQDMDHENMFWYRQDPGLGLRLIYFSYDVKMKEKGDIPEGYSVSREKKERFSLILESASTNQTSMYLCASSLGQVSTDTQYFGPGTRLTVL.

V gene TRBV16 combines with J gene TRBJ1-2; D gene unclear. Trimming left V 4 bases short and J 5 bases short, with 11 bases between. There are 13 residues in the CDR3. In germline, CDR1 is KGHSY, CDR2 FQNENV. The CDR3 loop is CASSLDPGYGYTF. The CDR3, as DNA: TGTGCCAGCAGCCTCGACCCGGGGTATGGCTACACCTTC.

This clone showed up just a few times. The chain recombines TRBV29-1 with TRBJ2-5, with 9 positions matching TRBD2. The CDR3 contains 14 residues. Germline CDR1 and CDR2: SQVTM and ANQGSEA. V lost 3 bases to trimming and J lost 5 bases; unmatched junction nucleotides: 7. The CDR3 reads CSVDGSGRGETQYF. CDR3 nucleotides: TGCAGCGTTGATGGTAGCGGGAGAGGGGAGACCCAGTACTTC.

DNA of the CDR3: TGTGCCAGCTCGCCGGGGACTAGCGGGAGGTCCGGGGAGCTGTTTTTT. Translating gives CASSPGTSGRSGELFF. The chain has TRBV27 and TRBJ2-2; 15 positions agree with TRBD2. The CDR3 covers 16 residues. Germline CDR1 reads MNHEY; CDR2 reads SMNVEV (reference sequence). With 8 bases clipped from V and 6 bases from J, the junction kept 7 bases outside the gene matches.

The CDR3 spells CASSVGIVGLAGGYEQYF. In DNA form, the CDR3 reads TGTGCCAGCAGCGTAGGGATTGTGGGACTAGCGGGAGGGTACGAGCAGTACTTC. This rearrangement joins TRBV9 to TRBJ2-7; TRBD2 matches 16 bases. CDR1 SGDLS and CDR2 YYNGEE come from the germline V gene. V was pared by 0 bases and J by 4 bases, with 7 bases of the junction left unmatched. The CDR3 totals 18 residues. The full variable domain, completed using reference TRBV9 and TRBJ2-7, is DSGVTQTPKHLITATGQRVTLRCSPRSGDLSVYWYQQSLDQGLQFLIQYYNGEERAKGNILERFSAQQFPDLHSELNLSSLELGDSALYFCASSVGIVGLAGGYEQYFGPGTRLTVT.

The gene calls are TRBV9 and TRBJ2-3; 7 bases line up with TRBD2. Germline-derived CDR1 and CDR2 are SGDLS and YYNGEE. Trimming removed 3 bases from V and 2 bases from J; junction bases left unmatched: 3. The length of the CDR3 is 14 residues. The CDR3 nucleotides read TGTGCCAGCAGCGCTAGCGGTTACACAGATACGCAGTATTTT. Translation gives CASSASGYTDTQYF. Full variable domain (outside the CDR3, taken from reference TRBV9 and TRBJ2-3): DSGVTQTPKHLITATGQRVTLRCSPRSGDLSVYWYQQSLDQGLQFLIQYYNGEERAKGNILERFSAQQFPDLHSELNLSSLELGDSALYFCASSASGYTDTQYFGPGTRLTVL.

V is TRBV25-1 and J is TRBJ1-1; TRBD1 matches 7 bases. V gave up 3 bases and J gave up 2 bases; unmatched junction bases: 3. The CDR3 is made up of 14 amino acids. Germline V lookup: CDR1 MGHDK, CDR2 SYGVNS. This CDR3 is CASSEYRGNTEAFF. CDR3 nucleotides: TGTGCCAGCAGTGAGTACAGGGGTAACACTGAAGCTTTCTTT.

This clone was seen once. This chain joins TRBV6-5 and TRBJ2-2; tentative D call: TRBD2 (6 bases). Trimming pared 7 bases from V and 7 bases from J, leaving 13 bases between. The germline gives CDR1 MNHEY, CDR2 SVGAGI. This CDR3 contains 13 residues. CDR3 loop: CASTPSGFGELFF. The CDR3 nucleotides are TGTGCCAGCACCCCGAGCGGGTTCGGGGAGCTGTTTTTT.

This chain links TRBV5-4 with TRBJ2-5, with D uncertain. Germline V lookup: CDR1 SGHNT, CDR2 YYREEE (reference sequence). Trimming took off 0 bases at V and 0 bases at J, with 6 bases between the two ends. The CDR3 extends over 14 amino acids. Written as DNA, the CDR3 is TGTGCCAGCAGCTTGGCTACCAACCAAGAGACCCAGTACTTC. Amino acid sequence: CASSLATNQETQYF.

The chain has TRBV11-2 and TRBJ2-7; D unclear. This CDR3 spans 12 amino acids. V gave up 2 bases and J gave up 3 bases, with 5 bases separating them. CDR1 and CDR2 (germline): SGHAT, FQNNGV. CDR3 sequence reads: CASSLNSYEQYF. The CDR3 bases are TGTGCCAGCAGCTTAAACAGCTACGAGCAGTACTTC.

V usage is TRBV29-1 and J usage is TRBJ2-6; D is ambiguous. The CDR3 sequence is 12 residues long. V lost 6 bases and J 2 bases, leaving 5 bases between the germline ends. Germline V gives CDR1 SQVTM, CDR2 ANQGSEA. Written as DNA, the CDR3 is TGCAGCGTCTCCCCTGGGGCCAACGTCCTGACTTTC. Protein: CSVSPGANVLTF.

This chain links TRBV24-1 with TRBJ2-1; 11 bases map to TRBD2. The CDR3 loop spans 13 amino acids. CDR1 is KGHDR and CDR2 is SFDVKD in the germline V gene. Trimming cost V 2 bases and J 10 bases; bases outside gene matches: 0. CDR3: CATSDSSGREQFF. As DNA, the CDR3 is TGTGCCACCAGTGATTCTAGCGGGAGGGAGCAGTTCTTC.

This chain connects TRBV6-5 to TRBJ2-7; D is perhaps TRBD1 (6 bases). CDR3 length: 13 residues. Trimming stripped 7 bases from V and 0 bases from J, with 10 bases between. Germline V gene sequence: CDR1 MNHEY, CDR2 SVGAGI. In nucleotides, the CDR3 is TGTGCCAGCAACCCAGGGGACTCCTACGAGCAGTACTTC. Its translation: CASNPGDSYEQYF.

The V and J genes are TRBV10-1 and TRBJ2-1, with 7 bases fitting TRBD2. Unmatched junction bases numbered 12, after V lost 3 bases and J lost 7 bases. Per the germline V gene, CDR1 is WNHNN and CDR2 is SYGVQD (reference sequence). The CDR3 contains 16 residues. The CDR3 nucleotides read TGCGCCAGCAGTGATGTACGGGACTACGCCCTTAATGAGCAGTTCTTC. Translation gives CASSDVRDYALNEQFF.

The CDR3 protein is CASSQGGGAAQPQHF. The CDR3 DNA follows: TGTGCCAGCAGCCAAGGAGGGGGGGCAGCTCAGCCCCAGCATTTT. This chain joins TRBV3-1 (or the pseudogene TRBV3-2) and TRBJ1-5, with D possibly matching TRBD1 (6 bases). CDR1 and CDR2 (germline): LGHDT, YNNKEL (reference sequence). The length of the CDR3 is 15 residues. Trimming removed 1 base from V and 6 bases from J, with 13 bases in between.

The genes are TRBV24-1 and TRBJ1-2; a possible D gene is TRBD1 (6 bases). This CDR3 has 14 residues. Germline values: CDR1 KGHDR, CDR2 SFDVKD. With 0 bases removed from V and 8 bases from J, the gap between germline ends came to 12 bases. The CDR3 nucleotides are TGTGCCACCAGTGATTTGCAGGAGACAGGCGGCTACACCTTC. Its translation is CATSDLQETGGYTF.

As concerns this clone: One base separates it from a far larger clone, so it is likely a read error. V gene TRBV3-1 (or the pseudogene TRBV3-2) combines with J gene TRBJ2-7, with TRBD1 matching over 11 bases. Germline V gives CDR1 LGHDT, CDR2 YNNKEL (reference sequence). There are 14 residues in the CDR3. J was trimmed by 5 bases and V by 4 bases; bases with no gene match: 4. CDR3 in amino acids: CASSRGQGAHEQYF. CDR3 nucleotides: TGTGCCAGCAGCCGAGGACAGGGGGCCCACGAGCAGTACTTC.

The rearrangement joins TRBV24-1 to TRBJ2-3; D is possibly TRBD2 (5 bases). Per germline, CDR1 KGHDR and CDR2 SFDVKD. V was cut by 2 bases and J by 0 bases, with 14 bases left in between. There are 17 residues in the CDR3. CDR3 sequence (DNA): TGTGCCACCAGTGATTCAGGACTCCGAGAGAGCACAGATACGCAGTATTTT. Protein: CATSDSGLRESTDTQYF.